These 13 T cell receptor beta chains were sequenced from one sample in a study of blood T cell repertoires in COVID-19. Here immunoSEQ multiplex PCR was the method, and the copy in TCRdb shows in-frame clones only, minus some. Here the sample spans under 60,000 clones, approximately 84% being singletons. Specimen: peripheral blood. The origin of the receptors is a human donor in a cohort sampled during active COVID-19.

The chain is built from TRBV5-6 and TRBJ1-3; D is ambiguous. V lost 2 bases and J lost 3, with 12 bases in between. CDR1 SGHDT and CDR2 YYEEEE come from the germline V gene. The CDR3 length is 15 residues. CDR3: CASSLVQDYGNTIYF. The CDR3 coding sequence is TGTGCCAGCAGCTTAGTCCAGGACTATGGAAACACCATATATTTT.

The chain links TRBV10-3 to TRBJ1-2; 9 bases are shared with TRBD1. Germline values: CDR1 ENHRY, CDR2 SYGVKD. V dropped 4 bases and J dropped 6; count of bases not matched to a gene: 6. This CDR3 contains 14 residues. The CDR3 loop is CAISGGDRVHGYTF. The CDR3, as DNA: TGTGCCATCAGTGGGGGGGACAGGGTCCATGGCTACACCTTC.

The chain couples TRBV18 to TRBJ2-7, with 9 bases lining up with TRBD1. Germline CDR1 KGHSH, CDR2 LQKENI. V shed 3 bases and J 2 bases; nucleotides not matched to a gene: 5. CDR3 size: 15 residues. The CDR3 nucleotides are TGTGCCAGCTCACCGGGGACAGGGATAGCCTACGAGCAGTACTTC. This gives the protein CASSPGTGIAYEQYF.

The rearrangement links TRBV11-2 to TRBJ2-7; TRBD1 aligns across 8 bases. J was trimmed by 3 bases and V by 4 bases; bases with no gene match: 8. The CDR3 loop spans 15 amino acids. The germline gives CDR1 SGHAT, CDR2 FQNNGV. Here the CDR3 reads CASSSQGGQVYEQYF. CDR3 bases: TGTGCCAGCAGCTCCCAAGGGGGACAGGTCTACGAGCAGTACTTC. The full variable domain, completed using reference TRBV11-2 and TRBJ2-7, is EAGVAQSPRYKIIEKRQSVAFWCNPISGHATLYWYQQILGQGPKLLIQFQNNGVVDDSQLPKDRFSAERLKGVDSTLKIQPAKLEDSAVYLCASSSQGGQVYEQYFGPGTRLTVT.

The V call is TRBV28, the J call TRBJ1-5; 8 nucleotides align to TRBD1. Germline V gene data show CDR1 as MDHEN and CDR2 as SYDVKM. J gave up 7 bases and V 6 bases, and 8 bases lay outside the gene matches. This CDR3 region has 14 residues. The CDR3 bases are TGTGCCAGCAGAGCAGGGGGCGCGGTACAGCCCCAGCATTTT. Translation: CASRAGGAVQPQHF.

The chain is built from TRBV11-1 and TRBJ2-1; TRBD1 matches at 7 bases. The germline gives CDR1 SGHAT, CDR2 FQDESV (reference sequence). V dropped 5 bases and J dropped 2; count of bases not matched to a gene: 3. The CDR3 sequence is 14 residues long. CDR3: CASSRGQPYNEQFF. In DNA, the CDR3 is TGTGCCAGCAGCAGGGGACAGCCCTACAATGAGCAGTTCTTC.

The genes are TRBV29-1 and TRBJ2-7; D might be TRBD2 (7 bases). Germline V gives CDR1 SQVTM, CDR2 ANQGSEA. CDR3 length: 14 amino acids. Trimming removed 6 bases at V and 2 bases at J, with 17 bases between. The CDR3 nucleotides are TGCAGCGTAGGGGGGGAACAGGGTACCTACGAGCAGTACTTC. Translation: CSVGGEQGTYEQYF.

This clone was seen only once. This CDR3 is CASSLARDRYSPLHF. The CDR3 region has the DNA TGTGCCAGCAGCTTAGCCCGGGACAGATATTCACCCCTCCACTTT. The genes are TRBV7-2 and TRBJ1-6; TRBD1 matches at 7 bases. The CDR3 length is 15 residues. Losses at the gene ends were 0 bases for V and 8 bases for J; bases not matched to a gene: 4. Germline V CDR1 and CDR2: SGHTA, FQGNSA. Drawing the rest from reference TRBV7-2 and TRBJ1-6, the complete variable domain is GAGVSQSPSNKVTEKGKDVELRCDPISGHTALYWYRQSLGQGLEFLIYFQGNSAPDKSGLPSDRFSAERTGGSVSTLTIQRTQQEDSAVYLCASSLARDRYSPLHFGNGTRLTVT.

The chain employs TRBV2 and TRBJ1-1; D might be TRBD1 (6 bases). This CDR3 comprises 15 residues. V lost 7 bases and J 10 bases, leaving 25 bases between the germline ends. Germline CDR1 is SNHLY and CDR2 is FYNNEI. CDR3 in DNA: TGTGCCAGCAAAACAGTCTTCGGACAGTTTCTCGGAGCTTTCTTT. This codes for CASKTVFGQFLGAFF.

This chain joins TRBV7-6 and TRBJ1-1, with 7 bases identical to TRBD1. J was trimmed by 5 bases and V by 7 bases; bases with no gene match: 16. The CDR3 totals 16 residues. CDR1 SGHVS and CDR2 FNYEAQ come from the germline V gene. CDR3 region: CASTERMAGRGTEAFF. The DNA of the CDR3 is TGTGCCAGCACCGAAAGGATGGCGGGCAGGGGGACTGAAGCTTTCTTT.

The chain links TRBV5-4 to TRBJ2-7; 7 nucleotides agree with TRBD1. Germline CDR1 SGHNT, CDR2 YYREEE (reference sequence). This CDR3 spans 12 amino acids. Trimming cost V 3 bases and J 6 bases; bases outside gene matches: 3. The CDR3 here is CASSSGQLEQYF. The CDR3 coding sequence is TGTGCCAGCAGCTCGGGACAGCTCGAGCAGTACTTC.

The chain carries TRBV24-1 and TRBJ1-2, with D hard to call. Germline CDR1 reads KGHDR; CDR2 reads SFDVKD. This CDR3 is 14 amino acids long. V lost 4 bases, J lost 4 bases, and 12 bases lay in between. The CDR3 coding sequence is TGTGCCACCAGTGAAGCGGCCGGAAGCTATGGCTACACCTTC. It codes for CATSEAAGSYGYTF.

The chain carries TRBV10-3 and TRBJ1-5; D is unresolved. The V gene lost 3 bases and the J gene lost 7 bases, with 13 bases spanning the gap. From germline, CDR1 is ENHRY and CDR2 SYGVKD. This CDR3 spans 14 amino acids. CDR3 protein: CAISDPRFGQPQHF. CDR3 bases: TGTGCCATCAGTGACCCGAGGTTCGGACAGCCCCAGCATTTT.